Each of the 17 T cell receptor beta chains below was sequenced from the same sample in a study of OX40 agonist ivuxolimab in advanced cancers. Using immunoSEQ multiplex PCR, the repertoire was profiled, and TCRdb retains in-frame clones only, with some absent. The repertoire has about 27,000 clones, around 86% of them found once; the top ten carry roughly 50%. Sequenced here: CD4+ or CD8+ T cells sorted from blood, sampled in a trial of the OX40 agonist ivuxolimab. The receptors derive from an adult with an advanced solid tumor such as melanoma, head and neck, liver or kidney cancer.

The chain carries TRBV28 and TRBJ2-5; D perhaps matches TRBD2 (5 bases). Germline V gene sequence: CDR1 MDHEN, CDR2 SYDVKM. The V and J ends lost 6 bases and 5 bases respectively, with 22 bases between them. The CDR3 loop spans 16 amino acids. The CDR3 nucleotides are TGTGCCAGCAGAGAATTTGCGGCAGACTATCTGGAGACCCAGTACTTC. Translation: CASREFAADYLETQYF.

The DNA of the CDR3 is TGTGCCAGCAGTCCGGCTGTCGACTATGGCTACACCTTC. This gives the protein CASSPAVDYGYTF. The genes are TRBV6-6 and TRBJ1-2; D not certain. This CDR3 region has 13 residues. Trimming left V 5 bases short and J 3 bases short, with 10 bases between. The V gene's germline CDR1 is MNHNY and CDR2 SVGAGI (reference sequence).

The chain uses TRBV29-1 and TRBJ2-3; D tentatively fits TRBD1 or TRBD2 (6 bases each). V lost 4 bases and J 1 base, leaving 24 bases between the germline ends. The germline CDR1 and CDR2 sequences are SQVTM and ANQGSEA. This CDR3 region has 18 residues. The CDR3 DNA reads as TGCAGCGTTGTAATATCGGGGGCTAGGGCACTAGGCACAGATACGCAGTATTTT. It yields the protein CSVVISGARALGTDTQYF.

V is TRBV29-1 and J is TRBJ1-2; D is perhaps TRBD1 (5 bases). Germline V gene lookup returns CDR1 SQVTM and CDR2 ANQGSEA. The CDR3 consists of 15 residues. Trimming cost V 6 bases and J 2 bases, with 19 bases left between them. In DNA, the CDR3 is TGCAGCGTACGGGGGAAGGACGATGAGAACTATGGCTACACCTTC. Translating gives CSVRGKDDENYGYTF.

This clone turned up a few times. This rearrangement joins TRBV6-1 to TRBJ2-3; 11 bases are a match to TRBD2. V lost 5 bases, J lost 4 bases, and 5 bases stayed unmatched. The CDR3 is made up of 15 amino acids. Germline lookup yields CDR1 MNHNS and CDR2 SASEGT. The CDR3 spells CASSTLAGAADTQYF. The CDR3 DNA is TGTGCCAGCAGTACACTAGCGGGGGCGGCAGATACGCAGTATTTT.

The chain links TRBV14 to TRBJ1-1; TRBD1 might be the D (6 bases). The V end was cut by 2 bases, the J end by 6 bases, with 16 bases between. The CDR3 totals 15 residues. The germline V gene has CDR1 SGHDN and CDR2 FVKESK. CDR3 in DNA: TGTGCCAGCAGCCAACCTGAGGGTCACAGGGCTGAAGCTTTCTTT. It is translated as CASSQPEGHRAEAFF.

The V gene is TRBV28, the J gene TRBJ1-5; weak D call: TRBD1 (5 bases). CDR1 and CDR2 (germline): MDHEN, SYDVKM. The CDR3 is 15 residues long. V was clipped by 2 bases and J by 6 bases, with 14 bases between them. The CDR3, as DNA: TGTGCCAGCAGTTTACCGGGGCAGGGCGCTCAGCCCCAGCATTTT. Its protein is CASSLPGQGAQPQHF.

The chain carries TRBV6-4 and TRBJ1-3, with unresolved D. Germline lookup yields CDR1 MRHNA and CDR2 SNTAGT. This CDR3 has 14 residues. V was clipped by 4 bases and J by 0 bases, with 7 bases between them. The CDR3 loop reads CASSGANSGNTIYF. The CDR3 DNA follows: TGTGCCAGCAGTGGGGCAAACTCTGGAAACACCATATATTTT.

The rearrangement links TRBV9 to TRBJ2-5, with a tentative D call TRBD2 (8 bases). The last part of the DNA fits TRBJ2-7 better; the J call may be wrong. The CDR3 totals 14 residues. From germline, CDR1 is SGDLS and CDR2 YYNGEE. CDR3 coding DNA: TGTGCCAGCAGCTCCGGACAGGCGGGGGGCGAGCAGTACTTC. Residues: CASSSGQAGGEQYF.

CDR3 sequence reads: CASSAEQATEAFF. Here the CDR3 DNA reads TGTGCCAGCAGTGCGGAACAGGCCACTGAAGCTTTCTTT. The J gene is TRBJ1-1, the V gene TRBV27; D may be TRBD1 (5 bases). The CDR3 is made up of 13 amino acids. Germline assignment: CDR1 MNHEY and CDR2 SMNVEV (reference sequence). Trimming stripped 5 bases from V and 4 bases from J, with 11 bases between.

J is TRBJ2-1 and V is TRBV4-2, with a tentative D call TRBD2 (5 bases). The CDR3 runs to 14 residues. Germline assignment: CDR1 LGHNA and CDR2 YNFKEQ. V shed 0 bases and J shed 8 bases, with 11 bases lying between them. CDR3: CASSQDRGWYEQFF. The CDR3 bases are TGTGCCAGCAGCCAAGATCGGGGATGGTATGAGCAGTTCTTC.

CDR3 sequence reads: CASSWSGTGGADEQYF. The CDR3 nucleotides read TGTGCCAGCAGCTGGTCCGGGACAGGGGGCGCGGACGAGCAGTACTTC. V and J are TRBV7-2 and TRBJ2-7; 12 nucleotides align to TRBD1. Germline loops: CDR1 SGHTA, CDR2 FQGNSA. The CDR3 extends over 16 amino acids. Germline trimming cut 4 bases from V and 5 bases from J; bases unmatched to any gene: 9.

This chain links TRBV19 with TRBJ1-5, with unresolved D. The CDR3 covers 14 residues. The V gene's germline CDR1 is LNHDA and CDR2 SQIVND (reference sequence). Trimming cost V 2 bases and J 4 bases, with 9 bases left between them. The CDR3, as DNA: TGTGCCAGTAGTATAAGGTTCGGTAATCAGCCCCAGCATTTT. Encoded protein: CASSIRFGNQPQHF. The full variable domain, in which reference TRBV19 and TRBJ1-5 provide the parts outside the CDR3, is DGGITQSPKYLFRKEGQNVTLSCEQNLNHDAMYWYRQDPGQGLRLIYYSQIVNDFQKGDIAEGYSVSREKKESFPLTVTSAQKNPTAFYLCASSIRFGNQPQHFGDGTRLSIL.

In this sample, this clone turned up once. The rearrangement joins TRBV30 to TRBJ2-7, with D perhaps TRBD2 (5 bases). Trimming removed 8 bases at V and 1 base at J, with 18 bases between. In germline, CDR1 is GTSNPN, CDR2 SVGIG (reference sequence). This CDR3 has 14 amino acids. For the CDR3, the DNA is TGTGCCCTGAAGGACTTCTCTCGATCCTACGAGCAGTACTTC. It is translated as CALKDFSRSYEQYF.

Details on this clone: This sample also contains other DNA sequences that code for the same CDR3. V is TRBV7-3 and J is TRBJ2-7; 9 nucleotides align to TRBD2. The CDR3 runs 14 residues. CDR1 SGHTA and CDR2 FQGTGA come from the germline V gene. V dropped 7 bases and J dropped 5; count of bases not matched to a gene: 9. Here the CDR3 reads CASMHSSGVNEQYF. CDR3 DNA sequence: TGTGCCAGCATGCACTCTAGCGGGGTTAACGAGCAGTACTTC.

The chain is built from TRBV7-2 and TRBJ2-1, with D perhaps matching TRBD1 or TRBD2 (6 bases each). Germline lookup yields CDR1 SGHTA and CDR2 FQGNSA. With 5 bases removed from V and 1 base from J, the gap between germline ends came to 15 bases. The CDR3 consists of 16 residues. The CDR3 DNA reads as TGTGCCAGCAGCCGGAGGGGGACCGTTTCCTACAATGAGCAGTTCTTC. As protein: CASSRRGTVSYNEQFF.

The chain uses TRBV7-8 and TRBJ2-5; a weak D match, TRBD2 (5 bases). Trimming removed 0 bases at V and 1 base at J, with 9 bases between. The V gene's germline CDR1 is SGHVS and CDR2 FQNEAQ. The CDR3 totals 15 residues. The DNA for the CDR3 is TGTGCCAGCAGCTTAGCCCTAGGGAGCCAAGAGACCCAGTACTTC. Translated, it gives CASSLALGSQETQYF.